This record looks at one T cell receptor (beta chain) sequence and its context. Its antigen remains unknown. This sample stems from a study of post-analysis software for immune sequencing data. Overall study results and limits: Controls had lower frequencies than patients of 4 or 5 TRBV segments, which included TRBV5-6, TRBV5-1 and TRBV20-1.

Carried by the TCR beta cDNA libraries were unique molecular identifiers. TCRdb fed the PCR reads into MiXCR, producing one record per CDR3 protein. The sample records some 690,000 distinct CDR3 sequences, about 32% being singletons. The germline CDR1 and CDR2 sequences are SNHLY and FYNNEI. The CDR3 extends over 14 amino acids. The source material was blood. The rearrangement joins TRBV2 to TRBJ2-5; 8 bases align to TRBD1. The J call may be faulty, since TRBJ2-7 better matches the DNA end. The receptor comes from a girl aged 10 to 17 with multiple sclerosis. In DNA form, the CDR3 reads TGTGCCAGCAGTGCCGGGACAGGTGGTTACGAGCAGTACGTC. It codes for CASSAGTGGYEQYV.